The present T cell receptor (beta chain) was sequenced within a study of shared clonotypes between healthy human individuals. Adults of Caucasian background living in Nashville, Tennessee made up all donors. Evenly divided among several immunoSEQ plates was the genomic DNA of each subset. Unsorted PBMC DNA was run through sequencing on ten immunoSEQ deep assay plates. Clones were read by immunoSEQ multiplex PCR, and TCRdb kept only the in-frame ones, dropping some. The repertoire holds 450,000 to 500,000 clones, with 65% to 80% as singletons. Study observations and caveats: Sampling included only blood; tissue repertoires likely differ.

As regards this clone: No antigen is known for it. Other nucleotide sequences from this sample produce the same CDR3.

CDR1 is KGHSH, CDR2 LQKENI, per germline. The ends were cut back, 2 bases at V and 2 bases at J, with 7 bases in the middle. There are 13 residues in the CDR3. This TCR was sampled from a woman aged 40 to 55 in good health. Some clones in this sample may be carry-over from other donors' samples. Sequenced: PBMCs. The J gene is TRBJ2-7, the V gene TRBV18; a weak D match, TRBD2 (6 bases). In DNA, the CDR3 is TGTGCCAGCTCACCAGGAGGGCCCTACGAGCAGTACTTC. Translated: CASSPGGPYEQYF.